This TCR beta chain was identified during a study of T cell clones after liver transplantation. Study-wide context: Samples came from ITN030ST, which attempted immunosuppression withdrawal within 2 years of liver transplantation. Tolerance: complete withdrawal held at least one year, liver enzymes staying within twice normal. Study-level results: Compared with third party-reactive sequences, donor-reactive ones declined more, independent of withdrawal success.

Between the trimmed V and J ends, which lost 4 bases and 8 bases, there was a span of 15 bases. Germline CDR1 is SEHNR and CDR2 is FQNEAQ (reference sequence). The CDR3 loop spans 14 amino acids. CD3+CD4+ and CD3+CD8+ cells were FACS-sorted from thawed unstimulated PBMCs. To note about this clone: Its antigen is unidentified.

Some clones are missing from TCRdb's copy, which holds only in-frame ones; the method was immunoSEQ multiplex PCR. The data show 25,000 to 35,000 clones, around 94% seen once. The input for sequencing was CD8+ T cells from blood, taken 12 months after liver transplant. The V call is TRBV7-9, the J call TRBJ2-1; D unclear. The sequence was collected from a human patient who received a liver transplant. The T cells may come from the graft donor. CDR3 in amino acids: CASSSAAALHEQFF. The CDR3 DNA is TGTGCCAGCAGCTCCGCCGCGGCCCTACATGAGCAGTTCTTC.